This is a list of T cell receptor beta chains from one sample in a study of cytomegalovirus exposure and HLA in healthy donors. The repertoire was sequenced with immunoSEQ multiplex PCR; TCRdb's copy has only in-frame clones and lacks some. This table holds around 130,000 clones, just under 80% found once. Material for sequencing was PBMCs. These receptors all stem from a woman in her thirties or forties in good health and CMV-seronegative. Each CDR3 is given with its conserved first and last residue. Each record gives: V gene, CDR3 protein.

v_gene: TRBV11-2; CDR3aa: CASSLYVGGSEAFF
v_gene: TRBV13; CDR3aa: CASSSGTTTEQFF
v_gene: TRBV6-5; CDR3aa: CASSYFAGIAGELFF
v_gene: TRBV27; CDR3aa: CASSSQSPGGYTF
v_gene: TRBV18; CDR3aa: CASSPATSGGSTDTQYF
v_gene: TRBV7-3; CDR3aa: CASSLWATYRQGARDDGYTF
v_gene: TRBV20-1; CDR3aa: CSGLLQETQYF
v_gene: TRBV28; CDR3aa: CASSLSTGVGTGELFF
v_gene: TRBV6-5; CDR3aa: CASRSGLFNEQFF
v_gene: TRBV27; CDR3aa: CDTQWGPNF
v_gene: TRBV5-1; CDR3aa: CASSPGTGRDTQYF
v_gene: TRBV5-1; CDR3aa: CASSLDATGGGTDTQYF
v_gene: TRBV29-1; CDR3aa: CSVGQRGPGTQYF
v_gene: TRBV5-1; CDR3aa: CASSFSPSGNTGELFF
v_gene: TRBV28; CDR3aa: CASSPFTGELFF
v_gene: TRBV5-6; CDR3aa: CASSSSVSSTDTQYF
v_gene: TRBV5-1; CDR3aa: CASSLALRGQGVTEAFF
v_gene: TRBV6-4; CDR3aa: CASSDSAGGPDTQYF
v_gene: TRBV4-1; CDR3aa: CAGSQEKRERGNEQFF
v_gene: TRBV30; CDR3aa: CAWSVGTTSTDTQYF
v_gene: TRBV30; CDR3aa: CAWSVAPFSGSVHEQYF
v_gene: TRBV19; CDR3aa: CASSIELADYRSWETQYF
v_gene: TRBV7-2; CDR3aa: CASSPSGLAPTDTQYF
v_gene: TRBV6-5; CDR3aa: CASRRTGVVEQYF
v_gene: TRBV30; CDR3aa: CAWSAGTGSYGYTF
v_gene: TRBV9; CDR3aa: CASSGGGAGGNTIYF
v_gene: TRBV5-1; CDR3aa: CASSPPLNIRTEETQYF
v_gene: TRBV13; CDR3aa: CASSPPGTEKETQYF
v_gene: TRBV7-9; CDR3aa: CASSYPREDYGYTF
v_gene: TRBV4-1; CDR3aa: CASSLGGLNGELFF
v_gene: TRBV30; CDR3aa: CAWSSDRDNSPLHF
v_gene: TRBV7-9; CDR3aa: CASSPVVGAVGTDTQYF